This T cell receptor beta chain was recorded in a study of human T cells and chemical hapten exposure. Study-level information: Subjects had 2% DPC placed on about 2 cm by about 2 cm of upper inner arm skin for sensitization.

After removal of 0 bases from V and 2 bases from J, the junction contained 6 bases not matched to a gene. The CDR3 runs 16 residues. From germline, CDR1 is SGDLS and CDR2 YYNGEE. Study-level results: With regard to DPC sensitization, TCRs above 1 in 1000 frequency did not change.

TCRdb called the RACE reads again in MiXCR, with one record for every CDR3 protein. The sample has over 130,000 distinct CDR3 sequences, roughly 12% seen once. Sample time point: patch test 2, 6 weeks after DPC sensitization. Treatment specified: therapeutic diphenylcyclopropenone sensitization with weekly scalp DPC. Concerning this clonotype itself: Its specificity is unknown.

This chain links TRBV9 with TRBJ2-7; 9 positions agree with TRBD2. The starting material was whole blood, obtained in connection with sensitization to the hapten diphenylcyclopropenone (DPC). The sequence was collected from a woman between 50 and 59 years old with alopecia areata. Some clones in this sample may be carry-over from other donors' samples. Written as DNA, the CDR3 is TGTGCCAGCAGCGTAGGGGCTAGCGGGATTCCCTACGAGCAGTACTTC. It specifies CASSVGASGIPYEQYF. Together with reference TRBV9 and TRBJ2-7, the CDR3 gives the full variable domain: DSGVTQTPKHLITATGQRVTLRCSPRSGDLSVYWYQQSLDQGLQFLIQYYNGEERAKGNILERFSAQQFPDLHSELNLSSLELGDSALYFCASSVGASGIPYEQYFGPGTRLTVT.